The T cell receptor beta chain described here comes from a study of blood T cell repertoires in COVID-19. Study at large: The cDNA or gDNA used as material had been derived from T cells, B-cell-depleted T cells, or PBMCs.

Trimming took 3 bases from V and 4 from J, leaving 13 bases between them. This CDR3 region has 15 residues. From germline, CDR1 is SGHAT and CDR2 FQNNGV. The cohort comprised adults aged 18 to 89 years residing in approximately 25 US areas. Source study methods: How many nucleated cells were present was estimated from reference gene primer amplification. TCRdb's table, derived via immunoSEQ multiplex PCR, lists solely in-frame clones and lacks some. The V and J calls and clone size are taken from that table; D and trimming were inferred from the DNA. The sample comprises roughly 180,000 clones, 60% to 80% of which are singletons, and about an eighth rests with the top ten.

The V and J genes are TRBV11-2 and TRBJ1-3; D is unresolved. The sample was PBMCs or T cells enriched from blood (not recorded which). This TCR was sampled from a man in his sixties who had been exposed to COVID-19. The CDR3 DNA follows: TGTGCCAGCAGCTTTGGTGATCTAGGAGGAAACACCATATATTTT. This codes for CASSFGDLGGNTIYF.